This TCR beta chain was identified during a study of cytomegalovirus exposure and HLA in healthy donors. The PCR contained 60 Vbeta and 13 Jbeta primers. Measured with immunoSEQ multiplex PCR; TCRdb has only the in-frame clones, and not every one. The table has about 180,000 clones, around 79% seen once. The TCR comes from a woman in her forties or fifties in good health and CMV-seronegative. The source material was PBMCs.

The CDR3 loop is CASSRGPGSTDTQYF. The CDR3 DNA reads TGTGCCAGCTCCAGGGGCCCGGGAAGCACAGATACGCAGTATTTT. The V and J genes are TRBV7-6 and TRBJ2-3; the D gene is possibly TRBD1 (6 bases). This CDR3 region has 15 residues. Germline CDR1 is SGHVS and CDR2 is FNYEAQ. V was clipped by 8 bases and J by 0 bases, with 15 bases between them.